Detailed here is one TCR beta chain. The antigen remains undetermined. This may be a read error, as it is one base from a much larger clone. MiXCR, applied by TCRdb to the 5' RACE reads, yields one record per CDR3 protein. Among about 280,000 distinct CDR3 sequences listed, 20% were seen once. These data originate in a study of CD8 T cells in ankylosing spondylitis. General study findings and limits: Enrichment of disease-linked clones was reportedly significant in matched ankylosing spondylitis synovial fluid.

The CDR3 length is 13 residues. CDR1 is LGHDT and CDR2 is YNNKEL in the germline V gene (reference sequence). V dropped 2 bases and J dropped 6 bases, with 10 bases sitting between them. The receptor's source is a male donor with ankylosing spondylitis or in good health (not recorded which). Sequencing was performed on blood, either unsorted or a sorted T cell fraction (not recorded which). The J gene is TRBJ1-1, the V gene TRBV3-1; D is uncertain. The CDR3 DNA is TGTGCCAGCAGCCAAACTCGGACGGCTGAAGCTTTCTTT. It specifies CASSQTRTAEAFF.